The rows below give T cell receptor beta chains drawn from one sample of a study of shared clonotypes between healthy human individuals. Clones were sequenced by immunoSEQ multiplex PCR, and TCRdb holds only the in-frame ones, with some missing. The table has 190,000 or so clones, 60% to 75% seen once; the top ten hold more than 9%. Sample: memory CD4+ T cells sorted from blood. These receptors all come from a man aged 25 to 45 in good health. The CDR3 runs from the conserved cysteine through the conserved F or W. Each record gives: J gene, D gene, clone size, V gene, CDR3 DNA, CDR3 protein. The D gene is left open where the match is weak. Not every row has a clone size; where given, it reads once, few, many or a size class.

j_gene: TRBJ2-3
d_gene: .
abundance: .
v_gene: TRBV5-1
CDR3nt: TGCGCCAGCAGCTTACAGGCACATATCACAGATACGCAGTATTTT
CDR3aa: CASSLQAHITDTQYF

j_gene: TRBJ2-7
d_gene: .
abundance: .
v_gene: TRBV5-4
CDR3nt: TGTGCCAGCAGCACCCGGGACCGCTCGGCCTACGAGCAGTACTTC
CDR3aa: CASSTRDRSAYEQYF

j_gene: TRBJ2-7
d_gene: .
abundance: once
v_gene: TRBV18
CDR3nt: TGTGCCAGCTCCTCAGGGGGGGCACAGGGCGAGCAGTACTTC
CDR3aa: CASSSGGAQGEQYF

j_gene: TRBJ2-2
d_gene: .
abundance: .
v_gene: TRBV10-1
CDR3nt: TGCGCCAGCAGTGACCATGGATTAGGAGGCGTCGACACCGGGGAGCTGTTTTTT
CDR3aa: CASSDHGLGGVDTGELFF

j_gene: TRBJ2-7
d_gene: TRBD2
abundance: .
v_gene: TRBV5-1
CDR3nt: TGCGCCAGCAAGAATAGCGGGAGCTCCTACGAGCAGTACTTC
CDR3aa: CASKNSGSSYEQYF

j_gene: TRBJ1-4
d_gene: TRBD1
abundance: .
v_gene: TRBV30
CDR3nt: TGTGCCTGGAGTCCCCGGACAGGTCCGCGTGAAAAACTGTTTTTT
CDR3aa: CAWSPRTGPREKLFF

j_gene: TRBJ2-5
d_gene: .
abundance: .
v_gene: TRBV28
CDR3nt: TGTGCCAGCAGTTGGGCCCTGGGTAGGGAGACCCAGTACTTC
CDR3aa: CASSWALGRETQYF

j_gene: TRBJ2-1
d_gene: TRBD1
abundance: .
v_gene: TRBV15
CDR3nt: TGTGCCACCAGCAGTCCGGGACAGGGTCTTTTCAAGCAGTTCTTC
CDR3aa: CATSSPGQGLFKQFF

j_gene: TRBJ2-2
d_gene: .
abundance: .
v_gene: TRBV5-6
CDR3nt: TGTGCCAGCAGCAGAGACCCGGGCGTCGGAGCCGGGGAGCTGTTTTTT
CDR3aa: CASSRDPGVGAGELFF

j_gene: TRBJ2-1
d_gene: TRBD2
abundance: .
v_gene: TRBV4-3
CDR3nt: TGCGCCAGCAGCCCCCGAACTAGCGGGAGTGGGGATGAGCAGTTCTTC
CDR3aa: CASSPRTSGSGDEQFF

j_gene: TRBJ2-3
d_gene: .
abundance: .
v_gene: TRBV5-6
CDR3nt: TGTGCCAGCAGCTGGCCCGGGACCGCCACAGATACGCAGTATTTT
CDR3aa: CASSWPGTATDTQYF

j_gene: TRBJ2-5
d_gene: TRBD1
abundance: .
v_gene: TRBV2
CDR3nt: TGTGCCAGCTTCCGGGACAGGGACCAAGAGACCCAGTACTTC
CDR3aa: CASFRDRDQETQYF

j_gene: TRBJ2-3
d_gene: TRBD2
abundance: .
v_gene: TRBV5-4
CDR3nt: TGTGCCAGCAGCTTGAGACTAGCGGGACCTAGCACAGATACGCAGTATTTT
CDR3aa: CASSLRLAGPSTDTQYF

j_gene: TRBJ2-6
d_gene: .
abundance: .
v_gene: TRBV6-4
CDR3nt: TGTGCCAGCAGAGGGGACTCTGGGGCCAACGTCCTGACTTTC
CDR3aa: CASRGDSGANVLTF

j_gene: TRBJ1-1
d_gene: .
abundance: .
v_gene: TRBV18
CDR3nt: TGTGCCAGCTCACCACCGGCGGGGGTGAACACTGAAGCTTTCTTT
CDR3aa: CASSPPAGVNTEAFF

j_gene: TRBJ2-1
d_gene: TRBD2
abundance: .
v_gene: TRBV6-5
CDR3nt: TGTGCCAGCAGCTCCAGAGCGGGAGCAAATGAGCAGTTCTTC
CDR3aa: CASSSRAGANEQFF

j_gene: TRBJ2-1
d_gene: TRBD2
abundance: .
v_gene: TRBV10-1
CDR3nt: TGCGCCAGCAGTGAGTCGAGGACTAGCGGGAGGATGAATGAGCAGTTCTTC
CDR3aa: CASSESRTSGRMNEQFF

j_gene: TRBJ2-7
d_gene: .
abundance: .
v_gene: TRBV5-1
CDR3nt: TGCGCCAGCAGCTTGGCCCCGGAGTACGAGCAGTACTTC
CDR3aa: CASSLAPEYEQYF

j_gene: TRBJ1-3
d_gene: .
abundance: .
v_gene: TRBV9
CDR3nt: TGTGCCAGCAGCGTAGTAGGTTCCGGGACGGCTGGAAACACCATATATTTT
CDR3aa: CASSVVGSGTAGNTIYF

j_gene: TRBJ1-1
d_gene: .
abundance: .
v_gene: TRBV11-2
CDR3nt: TGTGCCAGCAGCTCGGAAACTCGACGGGCTGAAGCTTTCTTT
CDR3aa: CASSSETRRAEAFF